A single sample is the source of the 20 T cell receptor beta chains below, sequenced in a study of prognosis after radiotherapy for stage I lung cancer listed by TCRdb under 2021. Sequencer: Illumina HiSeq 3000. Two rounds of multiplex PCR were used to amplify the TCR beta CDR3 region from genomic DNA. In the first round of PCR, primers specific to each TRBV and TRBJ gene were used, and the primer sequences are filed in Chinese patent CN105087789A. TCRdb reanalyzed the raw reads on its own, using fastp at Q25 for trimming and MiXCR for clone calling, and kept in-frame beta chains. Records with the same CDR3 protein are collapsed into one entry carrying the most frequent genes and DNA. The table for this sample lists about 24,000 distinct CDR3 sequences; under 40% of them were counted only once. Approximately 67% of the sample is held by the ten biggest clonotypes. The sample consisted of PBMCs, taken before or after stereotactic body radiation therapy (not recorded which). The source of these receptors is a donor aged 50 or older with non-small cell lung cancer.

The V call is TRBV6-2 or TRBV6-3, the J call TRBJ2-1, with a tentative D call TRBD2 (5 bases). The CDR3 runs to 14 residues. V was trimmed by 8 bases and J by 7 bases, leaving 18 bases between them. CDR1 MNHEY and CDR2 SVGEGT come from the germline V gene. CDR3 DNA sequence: TGTGCCAGCGTTTACTCTCAAGCGGTTAATGAGCAGTTCTTC. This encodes CASVYSQAVNEQFF.

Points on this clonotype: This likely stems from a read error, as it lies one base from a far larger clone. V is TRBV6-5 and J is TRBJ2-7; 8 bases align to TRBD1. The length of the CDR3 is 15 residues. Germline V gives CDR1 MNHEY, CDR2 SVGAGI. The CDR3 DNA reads TGTGCCAGCAGGCTCGCCGGACAGGGCACCTACGGGCAGTACTTC. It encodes CASRLAGQGTYGQYF.

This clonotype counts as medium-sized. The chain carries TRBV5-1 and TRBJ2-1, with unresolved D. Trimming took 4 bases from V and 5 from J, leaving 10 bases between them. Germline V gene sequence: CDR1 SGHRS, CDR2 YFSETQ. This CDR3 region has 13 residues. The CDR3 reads CASSMNTNNEQFF. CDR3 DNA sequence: TGCGCCAGCAGCATGAACACCAACAATGAGCAGTTCTTC.

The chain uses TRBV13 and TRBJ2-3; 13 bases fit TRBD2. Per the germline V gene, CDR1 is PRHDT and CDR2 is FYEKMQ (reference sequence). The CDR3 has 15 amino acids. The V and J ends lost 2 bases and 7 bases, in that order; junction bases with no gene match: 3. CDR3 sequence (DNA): TGTGCCAGCAGCTTATCGACTAGCGGGGGGTATACGCAGTATTTT. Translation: CASSLSTSGGYTQYF.

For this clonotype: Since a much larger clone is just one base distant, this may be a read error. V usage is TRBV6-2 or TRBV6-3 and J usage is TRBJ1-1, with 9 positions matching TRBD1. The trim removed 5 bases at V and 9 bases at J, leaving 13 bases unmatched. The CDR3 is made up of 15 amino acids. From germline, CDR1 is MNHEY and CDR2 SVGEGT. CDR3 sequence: CASSHRGQGGPKAFF. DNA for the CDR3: TGTGCCAGCAGTCACAGGGGACAGGGAGGGCCTAAAGCTTTCTTT.

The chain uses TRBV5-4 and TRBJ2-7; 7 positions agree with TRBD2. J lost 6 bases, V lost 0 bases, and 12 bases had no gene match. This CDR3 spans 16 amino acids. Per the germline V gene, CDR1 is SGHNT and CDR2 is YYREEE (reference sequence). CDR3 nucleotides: TGTGCCAGCAGCTTGGGAGGGACTACCGTTTTGGGCGAGCAGTACTTC. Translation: CASSLGGTTVLGEQYF.

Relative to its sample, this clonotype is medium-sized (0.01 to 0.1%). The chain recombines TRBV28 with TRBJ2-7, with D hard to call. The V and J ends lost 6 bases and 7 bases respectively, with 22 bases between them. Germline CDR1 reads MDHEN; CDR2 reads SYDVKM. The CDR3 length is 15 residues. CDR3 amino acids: CASSPGVSRLVEQYF. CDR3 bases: TGTGCCAGCAGCCCTGGGGTGAGTAGGTTAGTGGAGCAGTACTTC.

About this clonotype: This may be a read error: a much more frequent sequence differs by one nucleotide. This CDR3 reads CAISESKGSTEAFF. The CDR3 DNA is TGTGCCATCAGTGAGTCCAAAGGGTCCACTGAAGCTTTCTTT. V and J are TRBV10-3 and TRBJ1-1; D uncertain. The CDR3 sequence is 14 residues long. The V end was cut by 0 bases, the J end by 4 bases, with 9 bases between. Germline-derived CDR1 and CDR2 are ENHRY and SYGVKD.

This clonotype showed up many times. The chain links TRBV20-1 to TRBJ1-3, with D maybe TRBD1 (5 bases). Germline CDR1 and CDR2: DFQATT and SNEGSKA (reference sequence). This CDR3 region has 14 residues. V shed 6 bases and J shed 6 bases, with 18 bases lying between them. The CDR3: CSAIPGVGLNTIYF. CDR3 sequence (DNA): TGCAGTGCCATACCGGGGGTGGGGCTAAACACCATATATTTT.

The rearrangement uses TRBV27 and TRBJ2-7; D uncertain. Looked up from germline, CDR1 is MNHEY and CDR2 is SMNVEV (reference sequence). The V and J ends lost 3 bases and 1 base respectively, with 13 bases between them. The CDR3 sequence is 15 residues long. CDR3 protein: CASSLWVSKSYEQYF. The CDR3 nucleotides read TGTGCCAGCAGTTTGTGGGTTTCCAAGTCCTACGAGCAGTACTTC.

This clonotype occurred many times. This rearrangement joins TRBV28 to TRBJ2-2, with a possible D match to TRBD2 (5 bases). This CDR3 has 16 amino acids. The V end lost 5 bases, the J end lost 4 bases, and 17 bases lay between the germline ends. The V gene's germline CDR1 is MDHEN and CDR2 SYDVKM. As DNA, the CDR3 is TGTGCCAGCAGTGAACCCGGGCTAGCAGGCACCGGGGAGCTGTTTTTT. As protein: CASSEPGLAGTGELFF.

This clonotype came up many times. In nucleotides, the CDR3 is TGTGCCAGCAGTGCGTTCTATGGCTACACCTTC. Its protein is CASSAFYGYTF. The chain couples TRBV6-1 to TRBJ1-2; D not certain. The ends were cut back, 4 bases at V and 4 bases at J, with 4 bases in the middle. Germline V gene data show CDR1 as MNHNS and CDR2 as SASEGT. This CDR3 is 11 amino acids long.

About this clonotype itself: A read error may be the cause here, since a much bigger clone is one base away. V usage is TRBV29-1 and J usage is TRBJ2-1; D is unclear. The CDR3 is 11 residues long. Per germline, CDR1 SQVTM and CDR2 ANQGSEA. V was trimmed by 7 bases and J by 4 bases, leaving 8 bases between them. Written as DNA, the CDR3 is TGCAGCGGGGTAGTTTACAATGAGCAGTTCTTC. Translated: CSGVVYNEQFF.

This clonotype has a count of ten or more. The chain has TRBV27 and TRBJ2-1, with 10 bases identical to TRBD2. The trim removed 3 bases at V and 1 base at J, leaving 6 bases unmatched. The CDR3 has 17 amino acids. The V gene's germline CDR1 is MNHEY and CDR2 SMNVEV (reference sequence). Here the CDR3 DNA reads TGTGCCAGCAGTTTGAGACTAGCGGGTGAATCCTACAATGAGCAGTTCTTC. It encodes CASSLRLAGESYNEQFF.

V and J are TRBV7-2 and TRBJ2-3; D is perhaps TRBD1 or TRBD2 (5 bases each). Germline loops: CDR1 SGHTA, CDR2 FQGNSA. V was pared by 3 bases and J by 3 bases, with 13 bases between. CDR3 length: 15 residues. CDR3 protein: CASSFGAGLTDTQYF. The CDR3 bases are TGTGCCAGCAGCTTCGGGGCAGGGTTGACAGATACGCAGTATTTT.

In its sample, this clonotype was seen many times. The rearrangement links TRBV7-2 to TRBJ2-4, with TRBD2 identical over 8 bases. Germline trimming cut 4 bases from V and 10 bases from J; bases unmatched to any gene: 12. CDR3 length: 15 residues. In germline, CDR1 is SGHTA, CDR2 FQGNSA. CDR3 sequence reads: CASSSNRAGVGIQYF. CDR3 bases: TGTGCCAGCAGCTCGAATCGAGCGGGAGTTGGGATTCAGTACTTC.

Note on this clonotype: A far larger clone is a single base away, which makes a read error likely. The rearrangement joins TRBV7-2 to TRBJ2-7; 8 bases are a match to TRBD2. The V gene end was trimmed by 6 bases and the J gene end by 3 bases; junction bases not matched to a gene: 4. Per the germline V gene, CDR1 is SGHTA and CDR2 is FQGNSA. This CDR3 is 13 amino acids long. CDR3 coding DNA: TGTACCAGCAGTCCCGGGACTAGCTACGAGCAGTACTTC. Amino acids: CTSSPGTSYEQYF.

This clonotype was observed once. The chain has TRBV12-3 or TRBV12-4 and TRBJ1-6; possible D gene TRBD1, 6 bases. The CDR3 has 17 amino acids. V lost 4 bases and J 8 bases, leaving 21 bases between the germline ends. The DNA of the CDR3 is TGTGCCAGCAGTTCCGTGAACACAGGGACGGTCGATTCACCCCTCCACTTT. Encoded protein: CASSSVNTGTVDSPLHF.

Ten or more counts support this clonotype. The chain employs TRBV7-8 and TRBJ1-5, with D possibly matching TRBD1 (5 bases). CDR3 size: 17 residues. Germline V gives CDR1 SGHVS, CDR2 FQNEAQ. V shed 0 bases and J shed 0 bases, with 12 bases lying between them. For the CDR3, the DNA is TGTGCCAGCAGCTTAGCTTGGACAAGTAATAGCAATCAGCCCCAGCATTTT. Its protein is CASSLAWTSNSNQPQHF.

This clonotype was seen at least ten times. CDR3 sequence (DNA): TGTGCCAGCAGCTTAGGACAGGGGGAACGTGAGCAGTTCTTC. Translating gives CASSLGQGEREQFF. This chain connects TRBV7-3 to TRBJ2-1, with 10 bases aligning to TRBD1. Germline loops: CDR1 SGHTA, CDR2 FQGTGA. Losses at the gene ends were 2 bases for V and 9 bases for J; bases not matched to a gene: 4. The CDR3 extends over 14 amino acids.